This entry is about one T cell receptor beta chain. This entry comes from a study of blood T cell repertoires in COVID-19. Study-wide context: Samples of COVID-19 (acute and convalescent) were obtained from the United States, Italy and Spain.

Cohorts were assigned according to the clinical history that participants reported. Original handling: Nucleated cell counts were estimated from reference gene primer amplification. TCRdb's table, derived via immunoSEQ multiplex PCR, lists solely in-frame clones and lacks some. For V, J and clone size, that table is used; D and trimming come from the DNA. This table holds 350,000 to 400,000 clones, around 87% found once. With 0 bases removed from V and 4 bases from J, the gap between germline ends came to 24 bases. The germline gives CDR1 LGHDT, CDR2 YNNKEL (reference sequence). CDR3 size: 19 residues.

The receptor was isolated from a woman aged 30 to 39 with acute COVID-19. V and J are TRBV3-1 (or the pseudogene TRBV3-2) and TRBJ1-1; possible D gene TRBD1, 5 bases. Input material: PBMCs or T cells enriched from blood (not recorded which). CDR3 amino acids: CASSQDRVGPATGGTEAFF. In DNA form, the CDR3 reads TGTGCCAGCAGCCAAGATCGTGTGGGGCCCGCAACCGGGGGCACTGAAGCTTTCTTT.